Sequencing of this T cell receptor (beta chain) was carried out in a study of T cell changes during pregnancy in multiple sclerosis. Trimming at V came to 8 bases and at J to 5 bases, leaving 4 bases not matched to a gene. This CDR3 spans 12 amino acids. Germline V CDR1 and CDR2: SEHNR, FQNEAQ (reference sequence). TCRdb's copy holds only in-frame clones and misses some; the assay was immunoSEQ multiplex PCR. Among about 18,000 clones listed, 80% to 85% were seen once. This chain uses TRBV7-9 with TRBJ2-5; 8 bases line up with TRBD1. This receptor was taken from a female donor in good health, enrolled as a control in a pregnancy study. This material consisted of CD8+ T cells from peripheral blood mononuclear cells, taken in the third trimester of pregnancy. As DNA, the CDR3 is TGTGCCAGCCAACAGGGGGACGAGACCCAGTACTTC. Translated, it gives CASQQGDETQYF. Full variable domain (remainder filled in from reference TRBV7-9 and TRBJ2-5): DTGVSQNPRHKITKRGQNVTFRCDPISEHNRLYWYRQTLGQGPEFLTYFQNEAQLEKSRLLSDRFSAERPKGSFSTLEIQRTEQGDSAMYLCASQQGDETQYFGPGTRLLVL.